What follows describes a single T cell receptor (beta chain). Its antigen is currently unknown. Sequenced by immunoSEQ multiplex PCR; TCRdb stores in-frame clones only, minus some. Of fewer than 140,000 clones listed, about nine tenths are singletons. This sample was included in a study of OX40 agonist ivuxolimab in advanced cancers. Study summary: Of the participants, around 39% had some prior anti-PD-1, anti-PD-L1 or anti-CTLA-4 therapy, which was allowed.

Whole-study findings and limits: Circulating CD4+ and CD8+ T cells showed clonal expansion by week 6 at 0.1 to 3.0 mg/kg.

Here the sequenced sample was CD4+ or CD8+ T cells sorted from blood, taken in a trial of the OX40 agonist ivuxolimab. The source is an adult with an advanced solid tumor such as melanoma, head and neck, liver or kidney cancer.

CDR3 coding DNA: TGCGCCAGCAGCCCAACCCTTAGCGGGGGCGCTACCGGGGAGCTGTTTTTT. Translated: CASSPTLSGGATGELFF. The V call is TRBV5-1, the J call TRBJ2-2; 9 positions agree with TRBD2. The germline CDR1 and CDR2 sequences are SGHRS and YFSETQ. V lost 4 bases to trimming and J lost 5 bases; unmatched junction nucleotides: 12. The CDR3 has 17 residues.